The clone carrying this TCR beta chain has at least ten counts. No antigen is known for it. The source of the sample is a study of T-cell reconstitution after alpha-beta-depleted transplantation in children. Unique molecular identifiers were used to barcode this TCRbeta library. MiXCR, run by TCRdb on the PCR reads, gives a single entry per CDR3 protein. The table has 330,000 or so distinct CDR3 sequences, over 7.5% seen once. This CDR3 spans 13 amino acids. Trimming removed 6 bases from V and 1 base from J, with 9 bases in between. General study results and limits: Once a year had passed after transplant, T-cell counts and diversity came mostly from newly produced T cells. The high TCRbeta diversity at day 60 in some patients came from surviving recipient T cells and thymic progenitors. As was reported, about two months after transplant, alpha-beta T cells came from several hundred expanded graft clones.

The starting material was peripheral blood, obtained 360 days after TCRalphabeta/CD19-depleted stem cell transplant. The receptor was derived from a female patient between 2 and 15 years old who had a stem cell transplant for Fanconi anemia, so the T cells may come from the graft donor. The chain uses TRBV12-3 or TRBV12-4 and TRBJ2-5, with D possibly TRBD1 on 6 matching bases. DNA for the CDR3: TGTGCCAGCAGCCGGGACACCCAAGAGACCCAGTACTTC. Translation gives CASSRDTQETQYF.